These 2 T cell receptor beta chains share one sample of origin, sequenced in a study of shared clonotypes between healthy human individuals. Naive CD8 cells lacked CD45RO and underwent positive selection for CCR7, leaving out terminally differentiated effector memory CD45RA+ cells. Clones were read by immunoSEQ multiplex PCR, and TCRdb kept only the in-frame ones, dropping some. The sample holds around 650,000 clones, about 96% seen once. Input material: naive CD8+ T cells sorted from blood. The receptors here all came from a woman in her thirties in good health.

The chain joins TRBV27 to TRBJ1-5; TRBD1 is a possible D gene (5 bases). V lost 8 bases and J 2 bases, leaving 13 bases between the germline ends. The CDR3 has 14 amino acids. Germline V gene data show CDR1 as MNHEY and CDR2 as SMNVEV (reference sequence). CDR3: CASSTVGGNQPQHF. The CDR3 DNA reads TGTGCCAGCTCCACAGTGGGGGGCAATCAGCCCCAGCATTTT.

V usage is TRBV13 and J usage is TRBJ2-5, with 7 bases that match TRBD1. The V segment lost 3 bases and the J segment 4 bases; nucleotides outside the gene matches: 5. Germline CDR1 and CDR2: PRHDT and FYEKMQ (reference sequence). The CDR3 totals 14 residues. The DNA of the CDR3 is TGTGCCAGCAGCTTTACAGGGGCGGGAGAGACCCAGTACTTC. This sequence encodes CASSFTGAGETQYF.